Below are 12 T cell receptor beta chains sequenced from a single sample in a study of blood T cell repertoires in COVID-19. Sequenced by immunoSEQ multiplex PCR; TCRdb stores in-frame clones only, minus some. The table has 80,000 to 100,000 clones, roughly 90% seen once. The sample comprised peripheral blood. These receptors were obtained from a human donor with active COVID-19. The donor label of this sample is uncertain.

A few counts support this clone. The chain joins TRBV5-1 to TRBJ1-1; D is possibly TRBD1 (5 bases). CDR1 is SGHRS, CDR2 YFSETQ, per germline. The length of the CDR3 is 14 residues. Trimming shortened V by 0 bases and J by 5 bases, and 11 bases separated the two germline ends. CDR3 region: CASSLEWQGTEAFF. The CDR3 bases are TGCGCCAGCAGCTTGGAGTGGCAGGGAACTGAAGCTTTCTTT.

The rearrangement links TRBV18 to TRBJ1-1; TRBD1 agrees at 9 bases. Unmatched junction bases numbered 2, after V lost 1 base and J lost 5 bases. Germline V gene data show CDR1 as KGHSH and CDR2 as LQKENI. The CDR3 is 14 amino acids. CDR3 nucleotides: TGTGCCAGCTCACCACGGGACAGGGCGACTGAAGCTTTCTTT. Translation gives CASSPRDRATEAFF. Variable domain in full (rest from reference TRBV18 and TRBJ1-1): NAGVMQNPRHLVRRRGQEARLRCSPMKGHSHVYWYRQLPEEGLKFMVYLQKENIIDESGMPKERFSAEFPKEGPSILRIQQVVRGDSAAYFCASSPRDRATEAFFGQGTRLTVV.

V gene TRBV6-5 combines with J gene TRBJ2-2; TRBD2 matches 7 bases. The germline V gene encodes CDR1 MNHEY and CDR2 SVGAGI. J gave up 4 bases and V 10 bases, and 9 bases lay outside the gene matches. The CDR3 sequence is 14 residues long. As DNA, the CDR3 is TGTGCCACTGGGTCCGGGGGGTCCACCGGGGAGCTGTTTTTT. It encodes CATGSGGSTGELFF.

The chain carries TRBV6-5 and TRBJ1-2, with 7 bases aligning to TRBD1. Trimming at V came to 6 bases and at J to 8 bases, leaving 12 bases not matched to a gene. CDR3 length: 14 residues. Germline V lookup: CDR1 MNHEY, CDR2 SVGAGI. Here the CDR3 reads CASSFHRGQGGYTF. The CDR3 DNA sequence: TGTGCCAGCAGCTTCCACAGGGGACAAGGGGGCTACACCTTC.

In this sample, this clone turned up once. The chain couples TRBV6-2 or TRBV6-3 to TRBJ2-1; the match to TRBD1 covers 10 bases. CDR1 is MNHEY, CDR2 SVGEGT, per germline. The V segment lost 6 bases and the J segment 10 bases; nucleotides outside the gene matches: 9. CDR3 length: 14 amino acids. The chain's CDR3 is CASSPGTGAGEQFF. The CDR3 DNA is TGTGCCAGCAGCCCAGGGACAGGGGCGGGGGAGCAGTTCTTC.

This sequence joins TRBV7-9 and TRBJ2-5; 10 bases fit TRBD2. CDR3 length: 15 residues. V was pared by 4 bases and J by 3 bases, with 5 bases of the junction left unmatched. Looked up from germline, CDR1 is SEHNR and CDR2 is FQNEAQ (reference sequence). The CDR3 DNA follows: TGTGCCAGCAGCTGGAGACTAGCGGGTAAAGAGACCCAGTACTTC. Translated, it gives CASSWRLAGKETQYF.

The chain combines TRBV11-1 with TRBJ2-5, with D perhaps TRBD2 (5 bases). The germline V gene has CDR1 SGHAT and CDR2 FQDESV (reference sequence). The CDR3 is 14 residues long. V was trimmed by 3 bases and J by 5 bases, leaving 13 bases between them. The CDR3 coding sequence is TGTGCCAGCAGCTTCGTCCGGGGAAGCGAGACCCAGTACTTC. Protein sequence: CASSFVRGSETQYF. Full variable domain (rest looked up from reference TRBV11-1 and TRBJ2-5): EAEVAQSPRYKITEKSQAVAFWCDPISGHATLYWYRQILGQGPELLVQFQDESVVDDSQLPKDRFSAERLKGVDSTLKIQPAELGDSAMYLCASSFVRGSETQYFGPGTRLLVL.

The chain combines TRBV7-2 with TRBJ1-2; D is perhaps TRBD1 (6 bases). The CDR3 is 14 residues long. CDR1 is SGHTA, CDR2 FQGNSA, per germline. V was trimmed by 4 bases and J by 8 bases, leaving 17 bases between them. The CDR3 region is CASSSTGTNLGYTF. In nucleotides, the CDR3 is TGTGCCAGCAGCTCGACAGGCACGAACTTGGGCTACACCTTC.

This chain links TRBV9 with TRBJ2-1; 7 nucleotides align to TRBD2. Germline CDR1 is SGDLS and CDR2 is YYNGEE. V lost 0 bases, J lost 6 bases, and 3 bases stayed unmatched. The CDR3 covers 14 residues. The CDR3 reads CASSVGGGINEQFF. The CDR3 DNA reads TGTGCCAGCAGCGTAGGGGGAGGGATCAATGAGCAGTTCTTC. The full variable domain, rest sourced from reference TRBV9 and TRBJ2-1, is DSGVTQTPKHLITATGQRVTLRCSPRSGDLSVYWYQQSLDQGLQFLIQYYNGEERAKGNILERFSAQQFPDLHSELNLSSLELGDSALYFCASSVGGGINEQFFGPGTRLTVL.

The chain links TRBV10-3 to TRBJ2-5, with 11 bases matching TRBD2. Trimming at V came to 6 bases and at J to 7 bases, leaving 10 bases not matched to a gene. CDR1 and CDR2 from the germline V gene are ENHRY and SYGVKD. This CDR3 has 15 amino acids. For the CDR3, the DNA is TGTGCCATCAGCCCGACTAGCGGGGAGGTTGGGACCCAGTACTTC. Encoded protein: CAISPTSGEVGTQYF.

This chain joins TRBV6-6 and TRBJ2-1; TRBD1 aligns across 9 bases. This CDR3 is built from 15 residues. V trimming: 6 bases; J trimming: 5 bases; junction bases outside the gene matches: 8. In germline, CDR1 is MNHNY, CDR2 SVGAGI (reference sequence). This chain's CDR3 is CASSPGQGWNNEQFF. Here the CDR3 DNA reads TGTGCCAGCAGCCCCGGACAGGGGTGGAACAATGAGCAGTTCTTC.

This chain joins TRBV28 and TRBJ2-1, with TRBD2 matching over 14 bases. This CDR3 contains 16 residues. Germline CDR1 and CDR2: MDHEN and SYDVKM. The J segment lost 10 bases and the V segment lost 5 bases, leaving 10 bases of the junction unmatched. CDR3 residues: CASSINPGLAGDEQFF. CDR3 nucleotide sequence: TGTGCCAGCAGTATAAACCCGGGACTAGCGGGGGACGAGCAGTTCTTC.